The 26 T cell receptor beta chains given below trace back to one sample, sequenced in a study of T cell changes during pregnancy in multiple sclerosis. The data were produced by immunoSEQ multiplex PCR, yet TCRdb's version contains in-frame clones alone and is incomplete. Among roughly 49,000 clones, about 94% were seen once, and the ten largest hold 3.5% to 5%. This sample comprised CD8+ T cells from peripheral blood mononuclear cells, obtained after pregnancy. The receptors come from a female donor with multiple sclerosis, enrolled in a pregnancy study.

The chain uses TRBV7-6 and TRBJ2-3; 13 bases line up with TRBD2. The CDR3 runs to 16 residues. CDR1 is SGHVS, CDR2 FNYEAQ, per germline. V was pared by 8 bases and J by 0 bases, with 5 bases of the junction left unmatched. The CDR3 DNA follows: TGTGCCAGCTACTCGGGACTAGCGGGAAGCACAGATACGCAGTATTTT. This encodes CASYSGLAGSTDTQYF.

CDR3 nucleotides: TGTGCCAGCAGCCGAGGACAGGGGGCCACTGAAGCTTTCTTT. Its translation is CASSRGQGATEAFF. The V gene is TRBV4-2, the J gene TRBJ1-1, with 11 positions matching TRBD1. Germline lookup yields CDR1 LGHNA and CDR2 YNFKEQ. J gave up 4 bases and V 4 bases, and 2 bases lay outside the gene matches. This CDR3 has 14 amino acids.

The chain is built from TRBV5-4 and TRBJ1-5; D gene unclear. From germline, CDR1 is SGHNT and CDR2 YYREEE (reference sequence). The CDR3 loop spans 15 amino acids. The V end was cut by 1 base, the J end by 3 bases, with 11 bases between. Here the CDR3 reads CASSLFPGYNQPQHF. The DNA of the CDR3 is TGTGCCAGCAGCTTGTTTCCGGGGTACAATCAGCCCCAGCATTTT.

The chain has TRBV2 and TRBJ2-1, with 9 bases matching TRBD2. CDR3 length equals 17 residues. Germline assignment: CDR1 SNHLY and CDR2 FYNNEI. V gave up 4 bases and J gave up 1 base; unmatched junction bases: 8. The CDR3 bases are TGTGCCAGCAGTGGTGGGTTTAGCGGGAGATCCTACAATGAGCAGTTCTTC. It encodes CASSGGFSGRSYNEQFF.

This chain connects TRBV27 to TRBJ2-1, with 10 positions matching TRBD2. The CDR3 has 16 amino acids. In germline, CDR1 is MNHEY, CDR2 SMNVEV (reference sequence). V lost 3 bases, J lost 2 bases, and 4 bases stayed unmatched. CDR3 protein: CASSFSTSGPYNEQFF. CDR3 DNA sequence: TGTGCCAGCAGTTTCTCGACTAGCGGGCCCTACAATGAGCAGTTCTTC.

The chain is built from TRBV2 and TRBJ1-2; TRBD1 matches at 9 bases. J was trimmed by 6 bases and V by 2 bases; bases with no gene match: 4. Germline CDR1 is SNHLY and CDR2 is FYNNEI. This CDR3 contains 14 residues. DNA for the CDR3: TGTGCCAGCAGTGAAAGGACAGGGGATAATGGCTACACCTTC. It yields the protein CASSERTGDNGYTF.

V is TRBV27 and J is TRBJ2-3; weak D call: TRBD2 (6 bases). Per the germline V gene, CDR1 is MNHEY and CDR2 is SMNVEV (reference sequence). Trimming took 1 base from V and 5 from J, leaving 13 bases between them. This CDR3 contains 15 residues. The CDR3 sequence is CASSLLGGARDTQYF. As DNA, the CDR3 is TGTGCCAGCAGTTTATTGGGGGGAGCGAGAGATACGCAGTATTTT.

The rearrangement uses TRBV4-3 and TRBJ1-6, with no clear D. CDR1 is LGHNA, CDR2 YSLEER, per germline. The CDR3 runs to 14 residues. V lost 2 bases and J 10 bases, leaving 12 bases between the germline ends. The CDR3 DNA follows: TGCGCCAGCAGCCAACGCGAGTGGTACTCACCCCTCCACTTT. It codes for CASSQREWYSPLHF.

This clone was seen only once. The rearrangement links TRBV19 to TRBJ1-5, with D perhaps matching TRBD1 (6 bases). The V end was cut by 1 base, the J end by 1 base, with 14 bases between. The germline V gene encodes CDR1 LNHDA and CDR2 SQIVND (reference sequence). The CDR3 loop spans 17 amino acids. CDR3 sequence (DNA): TGTGCCAGTAGTATAGTGGGGACAACGGCCAGCAATCAGCCCCAGCATTTT. It translates to CASSIVGTTASNQPQHF. Complete variable domain (other parts from reference TRBV19 and TRBJ1-5): DGGITQSPKYLFRKEGQNVTLSCEQNLNHDAMYWYRQDPGQGLRLIYYSQIVNDFQKGDIAEGYSVSREKKESFPLTVTSAQKNPTAFYLCASSIVGTTASNQPQHFGDGTRLSIL.

The CDR3 loop is CASSRGTGVDEQFF. The CDR3 DNA reads as TGTGCCAGCAGTCGGGGGACAGGGGTGGATGAGCAGTTCTTC. The rearrangement joins TRBV28 to TRBJ2-1; 10 positions match TRBD1. This CDR3 spans 14 amino acids. J lost 8 bases, V lost 5 bases, and 6 bases had no gene match. CDR1 is MDHEN and CDR2 is SYDVKM in the germline V gene. Filled out from reference TRBV28 and TRBJ2-1, the complete variable domain reads DVKVTQSSRYLVKRTGEKVFLECVQDMDHENMFWYRQDPGLGLRLIYFSYDVKMKEKGDIPEGYSVSREKKERFSLILESASTNQTSMYLCASSRGTGVDEQFFGPGTRLTVL.

This clone was recorded only once. This chain connects TRBV28 to TRBJ2-1; D remains ambiguous. V was trimmed by 6 bases and J by 5 bases, leaving 14 bases between them. CDR1 is MDHEN, CDR2 SYDVKM, per germline. This CDR3 is 14 amino acids long. The CDR3: CASSRLRQDNEQFF. As DNA, the CDR3 is TGTGCCAGCAGCCGCCTCAGGCAGGACAATGAGCAGTTCTTC.

The J gene is TRBJ2-6, the V gene TRBV11-3, with 8 bases that match TRBD1. Germline V lookup: CDR1 SGHNT, CDR2 YENEEA. J gave up 2 bases and V 4 bases, and 4 bases lay outside the gene matches. The CDR3 consists of 16 residues. The CDR3 here is CASSSGQGAGANVLTF. CDR3 DNA: TGTGCCAGCAGCTCTGGACAGGGCGCTGGGGCCAACGTCCTGACTTTC. Based on the CDR3 plus reference TRBV11-3 and TRBJ2-6, the full variable domain is EAGVVQSPRYKIIEKKQPVAFWCNPISGHNTLYWYLQNLGQGPELLIRYENEEAVDDSQLPKDRFSAERLKGVDSTLKIQPAELGDSAVYLCASSSGQGAGANVLTFGAGSRLTVL.

The V and J genes are TRBV6-6 and TRBJ1-1; TRBD1 agrees at 8 bases. This CDR3 comprises 15 residues. The V and J ends lost 4 bases and 3 bases, in that order; junction bases with no gene match: 7. Per germline, CDR1 MNHNY and CDR2 SVGAGI (reference sequence). This CDR3 is CASSSLQGEDTEAFF. In nucleotides, the CDR3 is TGTGCCAGCAGTTCTTTACAGGGGGAAGACACTGAAGCTTTCTTT.

CDR3 sequence (DNA): TGTGCCAGCACCCAATGGGGGGGCGTTTACAATGAGCAGTTCTTC. This codes for CASTQWGGVYNEQFF. The rearrangement uses TRBV2 and TRBJ2-1, with D perhaps TRBD2 (7 bases). Germline assignment: CDR1 SNHLY and CDR2 FYNNEI. The CDR3 has 15 residues. The V gene lost 7 bases and the J gene lost 4 bases, with 17 bases spanning the gap.

This clone was seen just once. The genes are TRBV5-1 and TRBJ2-7; D remains ambiguous. Trimming shortened V by 4 bases and J by 5 bases, and 7 bases separated the two germline ends. Germline CDR1 SGHRS, CDR2 YFSETQ. This CDR3 region has 11 residues. The CDR3 region has the DNA TGCGCCAGCAGCCGGAGCGACGAGCAGTACTTC. Translating it yields CASSRSDEQYF.

The rearrangement links TRBV19 to TRBJ2-3; 11 bases are shared with TRBD1. Germline CDR1 is LNHDA and CDR2 is SQIVND (reference sequence). The CDR3 is 14 amino acids. V shed 8 bases, J shed 4 bases, and the junction held 5 bases outside the gene matches. The CDR3 DNA reads TGTGCCAGTTCGGGACAGGGGGAATCAGATACGCAGTATTTT. As protein: CASSGQGESDTQYF.

V gene TRBV7-3 combines with J gene TRBJ1-1; tentatively, D is TRBD1 (5 bases). Germline CDR1 and CDR2: SGHTA and FQGTGA. This CDR3 has 15 residues. Deletions cut 5 bases from V and 5 bases from J, with 18 bases between. CDR3 nucleotide sequence: TGTGCCAGCAGCCGAACCCGGGGGGAGAGGACTGAAGCTTTCTTT. This gives the protein CASSRTRGERTEAFF.

This sequence joins TRBV19 and TRBJ1-2, with 8 nucleotides matching TRBD1. V shed 7 bases and J 3 bases; nucleotides not matched to a gene: 7. CDR3 length: 14 amino acids. CDR1 is LNHDA, CDR2 SQIVND, per germline (reference sequence). CDR3 residues: CASTHRGRDYGYTF. CDR3 nucleotide sequence: TGTGCCAGTACCCACAGGGGGAGGGACTATGGCTACACCTTC.

The chain recombines TRBV27 with TRBJ1-1, with TRBD1 as a possible D gene (5 bases). Germline V gives CDR1 MNHEY, CDR2 SMNVEV (reference sequence). CDR3 length equals 14 residues. Between the trimmed V and J ends, which lost 2 bases and 3 bases, there was a span of 10 bases. CDR3 in DNA: TGTGCCAGCAGTTTAACAGGCTCCTACACTGAAGCTTTCTTT. Translating it yields CASSLTGSYTEAFF.

The rearrangement joins TRBV27 to TRBJ2-5, with a weak D call TRBD1 (6 bases). The CDR3 extends over 14 amino acids. Germline CDR1 is MNHEY and CDR2 is SMNVEV (reference sequence). V was shortened by 6 bases and J by 2 bases, with 13 bases between the two germline ends. Here the CDR3 DNA reads TGTGCCAGCAGCTCCGACAGGCGTCAAGAGACCCAGTACTTC. Translation gives CASSSDRRQETQYF.

The chain carries TRBV7-9 and TRBJ2-7; D ambiguous. CDR1 is SEHNR, CDR2 FQNEAQ, per germline (reference sequence). The CDR3 consists of 15 residues. V was pared by 5 bases and J by 2 bases, with 16 bases between. The CDR3 bases are TGTGCCAGCAGCCCTGGGCAGGCCCCTACCTACGAGCAGTACTTC. Protein sequence: CASSPGQAPTYEQYF.

This clone was seen only a few times. The V and J genes are TRBV4-1 and TRBJ1-5; D ambiguous. CDR1 MGHRA and CDR2 YSYEKL come from the germline V gene. The V and J ends lost 1 base and 4 bases respectively, with 11 bases between them. The CDR3 length is 15 residues. Here the CDR3 DNA reads TGCGCCAGCAGCCAAGCGTGGGGAGGTAATCAGCCCCAGCATTTT. Protein: CASSQAWGGNQPQHF.

The chain couples TRBV5-1 to TRBJ2-1; no clear D gene. There are 15 residues in the CDR3. Germline V gene data show CDR1 as SGHRS and CDR2 as YFSETQ. The V and J ends lost 0 bases and 1 base respectively, with 8 bases between them. The CDR3 loop is CASSLELTSYNEQFF. CDR3 in DNA: TGCGCCAGCAGCTTGGAACTGACTTCCTACAATGAGCAGTTCTTC.

In regard to this clone: Other nucleotide sequences in the sample specify the same CDR3. The J gene is TRBJ1-3, the V gene TRBV28; TRBD1 agrees at 8 bases. V shed 3 bases and J 4 bases; nucleotides not matched to a gene: 8. The germline CDR1 and CDR2 sequences are MDHEN and SYDVKM. The CDR3 contains 16 residues. This chain's CDR3 is CASSFQQGGSGNTIYF. CDR3 bases: TGTGCCAGCAGTTTTCAACAGGGGGGATCAGGAAACACCATATATTTT. The complete variable domain, with remaining parts taken from reference TRBV28 and TRBJ1-3, reads DVKVTQSSRYLVKRTGEKVFLECVQDMDHENMFWYRQDPGLGLRLIYFSYDVKMKEKGDIPEGYSVSREKKERFSLILESASTNQTSMYLCASSFQQGGSGNTIYFGEGSWLTVV.

V and J are TRBV7-9 and TRBJ2-1, with a possible D match to TRBD2 (6 bases). There are 17 residues in the CDR3. CDR1 and CDR2 from the germline V gene are SEHNR and FQNEAQ (reference sequence). The V gene lost 1 base and the J gene lost 3 bases, with 16 bases spanning the gap. The CDR3 coding sequence is TGTGCCAGCAGCTTAGTACGTAGCGGATATTACTACAATGAGCAGTTCTTC. Translation: CASSLVRSGYYYNEQFF.

The CDR3 spells CASSSRTVNTGELFF. As DNA, the CDR3 is TGTGCCAGCAGCTCCCGGACAGTAAACACCGGGGAGCTGTTTTTT. This chain connects TRBV7-2 to TRBJ2-2; tentatively, D is TRBD1 (6 bases). From germline, CDR1 is SGHTA and CDR2 FQGNSA. The V end lost 4 bases, the J end lost 2 bases, and 11 bases lay between the germline ends. The CDR3 loop spans 15 amino acids. Full variable domain (rest looked up from reference TRBV7-2 and TRBJ2-2): GAGVSQSPSNKVTEKGKDVELRCDPISGHTALYWYRQSLGQGLEFLIYFQGNSAPDKSGLPSDRFSAERTGGSVSTLTIQRTQQEDSAVYLCASSSRTVNTGELFFGEGSRLTVL.